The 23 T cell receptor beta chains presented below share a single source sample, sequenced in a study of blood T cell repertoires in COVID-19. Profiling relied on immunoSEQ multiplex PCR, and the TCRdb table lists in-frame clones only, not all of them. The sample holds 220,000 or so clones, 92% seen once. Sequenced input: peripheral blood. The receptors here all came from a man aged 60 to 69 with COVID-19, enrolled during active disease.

CDR3 nucleotides: TGTGCCAGCAGCTTAGAAGCTCTATCCTACGAGCAGTACTTC. It translates to CASSLEALSYEQYF. The chain is built from TRBV7-2 and TRBJ2-7, with D uncertain. The germline V gene encodes CDR1 SGHTA and CDR2 FQGNSA. Trimming removed 1 base from V and 1 base from J, with 8 bases in between. The CDR3 consists of 14 residues. The complete variable domain, with remaining parts taken from reference TRBV7-2 and TRBJ2-7, reads GAGVSQSPSNKVTEKGKDVELRCDPISGHTALYWYRQSLGQGLEFLIYFQGNSAPDKSGLPSDRFSAERTGGSVSTLTIQRTQQEDSAVYLCASSLEALSYEQYFGPGTRLTVT.

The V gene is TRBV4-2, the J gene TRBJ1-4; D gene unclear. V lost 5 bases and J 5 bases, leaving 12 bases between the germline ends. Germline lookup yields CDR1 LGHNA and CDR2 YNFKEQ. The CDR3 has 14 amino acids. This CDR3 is CASSNTRQNEKLFF. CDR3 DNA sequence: TGTGCCAGCAGCAATACCAGGCAGAATGAAAAACTGTTTTTT.

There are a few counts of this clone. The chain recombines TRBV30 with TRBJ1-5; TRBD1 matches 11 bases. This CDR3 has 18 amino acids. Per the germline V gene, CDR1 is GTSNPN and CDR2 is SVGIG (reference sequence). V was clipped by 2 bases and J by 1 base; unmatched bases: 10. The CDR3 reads CAWSSSGTGGVSNQPQHF. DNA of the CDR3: TGTGCCTGGAGTTCCTCCGGGACAGGGGGGGTCAGCAATCAGCCCCAGCATTTT.

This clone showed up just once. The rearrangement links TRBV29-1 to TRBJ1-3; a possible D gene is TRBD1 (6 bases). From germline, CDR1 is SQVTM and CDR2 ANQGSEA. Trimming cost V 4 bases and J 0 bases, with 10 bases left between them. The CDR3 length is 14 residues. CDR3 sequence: CSVAGEGSGNTIYF. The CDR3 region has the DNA TGCAGCGTTGCAGGGGAGGGCTCTGGAAACACCATATATTTT.

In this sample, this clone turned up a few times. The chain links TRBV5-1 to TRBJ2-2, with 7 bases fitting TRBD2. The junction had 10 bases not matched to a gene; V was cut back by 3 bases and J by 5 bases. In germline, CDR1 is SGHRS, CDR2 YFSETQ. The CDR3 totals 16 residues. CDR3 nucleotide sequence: TGCGCCAGCAGCTGGGGATTGCGGGGGAGGACCGGGGAGCTGTTTTTT. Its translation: CASSWGLRGRTGELFF.

CDR3 protein: CASSINPGTGDEKLFF. The CDR3 nucleotides read TGTGCCAGCAGCATAAACCCCGGGACAGGGGACGAAAAACTGTTTTTT. The chain has TRBV3-1 (or the pseudogene TRBV3-2) and TRBJ1-4; 10 bases align to TRBD1. V lost 5 bases, J lost 8 bases, and 11 bases stayed unmatched. This CDR3 region has 16 residues. Per the germline V gene, CDR1 is LGHDT and CDR2 is YNNKEL (reference sequence).

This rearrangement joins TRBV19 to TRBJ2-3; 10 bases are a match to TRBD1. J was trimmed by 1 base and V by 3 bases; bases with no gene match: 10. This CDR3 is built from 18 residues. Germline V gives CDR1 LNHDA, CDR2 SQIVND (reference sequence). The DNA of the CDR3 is TGTGCCAGTAGTATGATTGGATCCGGGACAGGGGGCACAGATACGCAGTATTTT. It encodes CASSMIGSGTGGTDTQYF.

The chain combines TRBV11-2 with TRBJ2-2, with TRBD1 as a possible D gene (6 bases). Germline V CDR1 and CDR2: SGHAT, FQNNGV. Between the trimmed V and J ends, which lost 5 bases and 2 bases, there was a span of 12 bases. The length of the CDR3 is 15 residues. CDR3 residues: CASSAGTINTGELFF. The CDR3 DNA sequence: TGTGCCAGCAGCGCCGGGACAATAAACACCGGGGAGCTGTTTTTT.

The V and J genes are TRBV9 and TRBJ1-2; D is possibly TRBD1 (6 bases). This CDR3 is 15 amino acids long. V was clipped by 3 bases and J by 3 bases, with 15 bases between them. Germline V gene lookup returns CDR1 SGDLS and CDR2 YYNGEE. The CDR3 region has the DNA TGTGCCAGCAGCGAGTACGGGACAAAGGACTATGGCTACACCTTC. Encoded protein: CASSEYGTKDYGYTF.

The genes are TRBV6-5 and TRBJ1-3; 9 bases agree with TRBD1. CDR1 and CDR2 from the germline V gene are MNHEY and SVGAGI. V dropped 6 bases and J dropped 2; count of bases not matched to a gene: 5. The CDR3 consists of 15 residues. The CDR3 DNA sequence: TGTGCCAGCAGGGCACAGGGGGCGGCTGGAAACACCATATATTTT. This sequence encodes CASRAQGAAGNTIYF.

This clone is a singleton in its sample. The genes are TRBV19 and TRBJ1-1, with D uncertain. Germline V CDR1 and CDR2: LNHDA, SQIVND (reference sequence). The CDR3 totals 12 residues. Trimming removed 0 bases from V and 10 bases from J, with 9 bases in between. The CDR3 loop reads CASSIDAVTAFF. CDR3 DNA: TGTGCCAGTAGTATAGATGCGGTGACAGCTTTCTTT.

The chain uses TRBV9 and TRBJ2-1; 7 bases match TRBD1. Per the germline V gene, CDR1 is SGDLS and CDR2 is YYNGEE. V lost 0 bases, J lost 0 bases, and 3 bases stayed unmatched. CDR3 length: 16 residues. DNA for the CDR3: TGTGCCAGCAGCGTAGTGGGGGACAGCTCCTACAATGAGCAGTTCTTC. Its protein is CASSVVGDSSYNEQFF.

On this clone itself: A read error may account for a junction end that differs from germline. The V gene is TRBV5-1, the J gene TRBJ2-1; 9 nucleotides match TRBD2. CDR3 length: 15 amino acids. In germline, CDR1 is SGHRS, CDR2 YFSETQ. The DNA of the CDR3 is TGCGCCAGCAGCTTGGACGGCGGGAGGGCCAATCAGCAGTTCTTC. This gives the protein CASSLDGGRANQQFF.

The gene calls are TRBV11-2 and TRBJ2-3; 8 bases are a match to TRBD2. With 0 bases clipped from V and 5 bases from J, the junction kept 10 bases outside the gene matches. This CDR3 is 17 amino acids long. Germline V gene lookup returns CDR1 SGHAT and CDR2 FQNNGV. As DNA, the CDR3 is TGTGCCAGCAGCTTAGATTTCGCGGGAGGATTAAAAGATACGCAGTATTTT. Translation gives CASSLDFAGGLKDTQYF. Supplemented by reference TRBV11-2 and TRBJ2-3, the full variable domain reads EAGVAQSPRYKIIEKRQSVAFWCNPISGHATLYWYQQILGQGPKLLIQFQNNGVVDDSQLPKDRFSAERLKGVDSTLKIQPAKLEDSAVYLCASSLDFAGGLKDTQYFGPGTRLTVL.

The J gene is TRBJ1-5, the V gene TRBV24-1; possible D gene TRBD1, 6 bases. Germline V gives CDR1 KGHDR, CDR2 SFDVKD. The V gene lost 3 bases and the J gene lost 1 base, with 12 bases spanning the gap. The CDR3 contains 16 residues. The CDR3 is CATSDTGHSSNQPQHF. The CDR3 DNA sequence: TGTGCCACCAGTGATACGGGACACTCCAGCAATCAGCCCCAGCATTTT.

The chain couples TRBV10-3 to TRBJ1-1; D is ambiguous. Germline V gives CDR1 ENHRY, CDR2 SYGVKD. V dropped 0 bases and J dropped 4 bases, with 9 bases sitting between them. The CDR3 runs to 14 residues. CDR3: CAISESGGSTEAFF. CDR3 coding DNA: TGTGCCATCAGTGAGTCTGGTGGCAGCACTGAAGCTTTCTTT.

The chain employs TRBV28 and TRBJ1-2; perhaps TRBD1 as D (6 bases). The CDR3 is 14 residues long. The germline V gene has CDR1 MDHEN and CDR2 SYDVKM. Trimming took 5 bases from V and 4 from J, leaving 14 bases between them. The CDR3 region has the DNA TGTGCCAGCAGTGCCCTCGGGACATTCTATGGCTACACCTTC. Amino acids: CASSALGTFYGYTF.

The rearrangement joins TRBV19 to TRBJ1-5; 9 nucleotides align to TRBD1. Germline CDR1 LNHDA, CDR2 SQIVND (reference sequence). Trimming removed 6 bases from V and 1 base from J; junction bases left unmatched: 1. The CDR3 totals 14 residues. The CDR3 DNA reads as TGTGCCAGTAGACAGGGGGCGAGCAATCAGCCCCAGCATTTT. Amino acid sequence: CASRQGASNQPQHF.

The CDR3, as DNA: TGTGCCAGCAGCTCCCCGTTGAGAGGCGGCGCTGCCCAGTACTTC. Protein product: CASSSPLRGGAAQYF. The chain links TRBV7-8 to TRBJ2-5, with D hard to call. Deletions cut 4 bases from V and 9 bases from J, with 21 bases between. The CDR3 consists of 15 residues. Germline V CDR1 and CDR2: SGHVS, FQNEAQ.

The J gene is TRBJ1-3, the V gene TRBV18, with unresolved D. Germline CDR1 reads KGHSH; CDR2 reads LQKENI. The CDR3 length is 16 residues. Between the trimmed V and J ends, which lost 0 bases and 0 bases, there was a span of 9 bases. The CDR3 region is CASSPPSRNSGNTIYF. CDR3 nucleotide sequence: TGTGCCAGCTCACCACCGTCCAGAAACTCTGGAAACACCATATATTTT.

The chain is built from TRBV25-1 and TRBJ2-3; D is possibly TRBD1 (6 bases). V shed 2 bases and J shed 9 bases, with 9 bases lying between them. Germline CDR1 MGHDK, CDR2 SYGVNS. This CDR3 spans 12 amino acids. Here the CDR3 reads CASSEGTQTQYF. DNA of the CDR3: TGTGCCAGCAGTGAAGGGACACAAACGCAGTATTTT. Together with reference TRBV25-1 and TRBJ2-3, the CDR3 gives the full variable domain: EADIYQTPRYLVIGTGKKITLECSQTMGHDKMYWYQQDPGMELHLIHYSYGVNSTEKGDLSSESTVSRIRTEHFPLTLESARPSHTSQYLCASSEGTQTQYFGPGTRLTVL.

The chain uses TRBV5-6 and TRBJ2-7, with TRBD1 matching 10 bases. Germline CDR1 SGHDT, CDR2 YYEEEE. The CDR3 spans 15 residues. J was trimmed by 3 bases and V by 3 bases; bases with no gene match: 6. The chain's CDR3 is CASSYRDRGGYEQYF. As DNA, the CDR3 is TGTGCCAGCAGCTACCGGGACAGGGGAGGCTACGAGCAGTACTTC.

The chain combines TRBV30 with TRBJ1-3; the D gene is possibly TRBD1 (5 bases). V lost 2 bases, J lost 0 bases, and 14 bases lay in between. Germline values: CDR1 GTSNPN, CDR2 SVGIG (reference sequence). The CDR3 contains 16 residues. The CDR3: CAWSSTGAISGNTIYF. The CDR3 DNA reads TGTGCCTGGAGTAGTACAGGCGCTATCTCTGGAAACACCATATATTTT. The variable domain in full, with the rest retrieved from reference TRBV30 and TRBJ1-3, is SQTIHQWPATLVQPVGSPLSLECTVEGTSNPNLYWYRQAAGRGLQLLFYSVGIGQISSEVPQNLSASRPQDRQFILSSKKLLLSDSGFYLCAWSSTGAISGNTIYFGEGSWLTVV.